This TCR beta chain was identified during a study of blood T cell repertoires in COVID-19. Overall study context: Researchers got acute and convalescent COVID-19 samples from the United States, Italy and Spain. The cDNA or gDNA used as material had been derived from T cells, B-cell-depleted T cells, or PBMCs.

Germline CDR1 is LGHDT and CDR2 is YNNKEL (reference sequence). The CDR3 loop spans 12 amino acids. V lost 6 bases and J lost 4, with 6 bases in between. Authors' analysis steps: Counts of nucleated cells, estimated from reference gene primer amplification, were obtained. Assay used: immunoSEQ multiplex PCR; TCRdb lists only in-frame clones, some missing. V, J and clone size are taken as reported in that table, and D and trimming were inferred from the DNA itself. The data show some 70,000 clones, 90% seen once. This receptor was obtained from a man in his fifties with acute or convalescent COVID-19. Sequenced sample: peripheral blood. The J gene is TRBJ2-2, the V gene TRBV3-1 (or the pseudogene TRBV3-2), with D tentatively TRBD1 (5 bases). CDR3: CASRTVTGELFF. CDR3 nucleotides: TGTGCCAGCAGGACAGTCACCGGGGAGCTGTTTTTT.